A single sample is the source of the 22 T cell receptor beta chains below, sequenced in a study of shared clonotypes between healthy human individuals. Assay used: immunoSEQ multiplex PCR; TCRdb lists only in-frame clones, some missing. The sample carries 950,000 to 1,100,000 clones, roughly 80% recorded once. Material for sequencing was memory CD4+ T cells sorted from blood. As to subset: CD45RA-negative fraction. Source of these receptors: a man younger than 35 in good health.

With respect to this clone: This is likely an artifact of a read error, given a far larger clone one base away. The chain recombines TRBV6-6 with TRBJ1-3; D remains unclear. The CDR3 extends over 13 amino acids. CDR1 and CDR2 (germline): MNHNY, SVGAGI (reference sequence). V lost 2 bases, J lost 0 bases, and 2 bases lay in between. CDR3 in amino acids: CASSYLSGNTIYF. CDR3 sequence (DNA): TGTGCCAGCAGTTACCTCTCTGGAAACACCATATATTTT.

This clone was observed a few times. The CDR3 DNA is TGTGCCAGCAGCCAGCTAGCGGGGGGGCGGGAGACCCAGTACTTC. Its translation: CASSQLAGGRETQYF. The chain has TRBV4-2 and TRBJ2-5, with 12 nucleotides matching TRBD2. Trimming at V came to 3 bases and at J to 5 bases, leaving 4 bases not matched to a gene. Germline V lookup: CDR1 LGHNA, CDR2 YNFKEQ. CDR3 length: 15 amino acids.

The chain links TRBV2 to TRBJ2-7, with TRBD1 as a possible D gene (6 bases). The germline V and J ends were trimmed by 6 bases and 4 bases, with 19 bases remaining between them. Germline V lookup: CDR1 SNHLY, CDR2 FYNNEI. The CDR3 totals 15 residues. The CDR3 reads CASRSGQKLTYEQYF. CDR3 DNA: TGTGCCAGCAGGAGCGGACAGAAGCTCACTTACGAGCAGTACTTC. The full variable domain, with the rest looked up from reference TRBV2 and TRBJ2-7, is EPEVTQTPSHQVTQMGQEVILRCVPISNHLYFYWYRQILGQKVEFLVSFYNNEISEKSEIFDDQFSVERPDGSNFTLKIRSTKLEDSAMYFCASRSGQKLTYEQYFGPGTRLTVT.

This clone came up once. V is TRBV7-2 and J is TRBJ2-7; 9 bases align to TRBD1. The CDR3 sequence is 14 residues long. Germline lookup yields CDR1 SGHTA and CDR2 FQGNSA. V dropped 5 bases and J dropped 7; count of bases not matched to a gene: 9. The CDR3 DNA follows: TGTGCCAGCAGCGACAGGGGGGGGAGCTCTGAGCAGTACTTC. This encodes CASSDRGGSSEQYF.

This sequence joins TRBV5-1 and TRBJ1-1; D might be TRBD1 (6 bases). V was trimmed by 2 bases and J by 7 bases, leaving 12 bases between them. The CDR3 loop spans 13 amino acids. CDR1 is SGHRS, CDR2 YFSETQ, per germline. The CDR3 coding sequence is TGCGCCAGCAGCTTAAGGGGGGGCTTTGAAGCTTTCTTT. Amino acids: CASSLRGGFEAFF.

This clone occurred once. The chain couples TRBV2 to TRBJ2-3, with 12 bases that match TRBD2. Germline CDR1 is SNHLY and CDR2 is FYNNEI. The CDR3 consists of 15 residues. With 6 bases clipped from V and 3 bases from J, the junction kept 4 bases outside the gene matches. CDR3 nucleotides: TGTGCCAGCAGGCCGACTAGCGGGAGAACAGATACGCAGTATTTT. Amino acids: CASRPTSGRTDTQYF.

This chain connects TRBV10-1 to TRBJ2-5, with D possibly being TRBD2 (6 bases). The CDR3 loop spans 13 amino acids. Per the germline V gene, CDR1 is WNHNN and CDR2 is SYGVQD (reference sequence). Trimming left V 10 bases short and J 5 bases short, with 17 bases between. DNA of the CDR3: TGCGCCACACAACCCGGGGCGGGGGAGACCCAGTACTTC. This codes for CATQPGAGETQYF.

The genes are TRBV5-5 and TRBJ2-5; 10 nucleotides match TRBD2. The CDR3 contains 16 residues. Trimming cost V 0 bases and J 1 base; bases outside gene matches: 3. Per the germline V gene, CDR1 is SGHKS and CDR2 is YYEKEE (reference sequence). This CDR3 is CASSLGVAGGQETQYF. CDR3 nucleotide sequence: TGTGCCAGCAGCTTGGGTGTAGCGGGGGGCCAAGAGACCCAGTACTTC.

The chain combines TRBV7-9 with TRBJ2-7, with D perhaps matching TRBD1 (6 bases). The ends were cut back, 2 bases at V and 1 base at J, with 9 bases in the middle. The length of the CDR3 is 14 residues. CDR1 is SEHNR, CDR2 FQNEAQ, per germline (reference sequence). The CDR3, as DNA: TGTGCCAGCAGCTTAAACAGGGTTTCCTACGAGCAGTACTTC. Translating it yields CASSLNRVSYEQYF.

The genes are TRBV9 and TRBJ2-5; tentatively, D is TRBD1 or TRBD2 (5 bases each). CDR3 length: 15 residues. V gave up 3 bases and J gave up 5 bases, with 17 bases separating them. Germline V gives CDR1 SGDLS, CDR2 YYNGEE. The CDR3 here is CASSAAGTARETQYF. CDR3 nucleotide sequence: TGTGCCAGCAGCGCCGCCGGGACGGCCCGGGAGACCCAGTACTTC.

This sequence joins TRBV30 and TRBJ1-2; D ambiguous. V gave up 1 base and J gave up 4 bases, with 7 bases separating them. Germline values: CDR1 GTSNPN, CDR2 SVGIG (reference sequence). CDR3 length: 12 residues. CDR3 DNA sequence: TGTGCCTGGAGTGGTGGTCCCTATGGCTACACCTTC. Its translation is CAWSGGPYGYTF.

This CDR3 is CASSLGGRAPYNEQFF. In DNA form, the CDR3 reads TGTGCCAGCAGCTTAGGAGGGAGAGCTCCCTACAATGAGCAGTTCTTC. The chain recombines TRBV7-8 with TRBJ2-1; D is possibly TRBD2 (5 bases). The germline V and J ends were trimmed by 1 base and 2 bases, with 12 bases remaining between them. Germline V gene sequence: CDR1 SGHVS, CDR2 FQNEAQ. The CDR3 is made up of 16 amino acids. Based on the CDR3 plus reference TRBV7-8 and TRBJ2-1, the full variable domain is GAGVSQSPRYKVAKRGQDVALRCDPISGHVSLFWYQQALGQGPEFLTYFQNEAQLDKSGLPSDRFFAERPEGSVSTLKIQRTQQEDSAVYLCASSLGGRAPYNEQFFGPGTRLTVL.

J is TRBJ2-1 and V is TRBV5-1; D is perhaps TRBD2 (5 bases). With 0 bases removed from V and 9 bases from J, the gap between germline ends came to 25 bases. Germline V gives CDR1 SGHRS, CDR2 YFSETQ. The CDR3 contains 18 residues. The CDR3 reads CASSLVVSGNGLGGEQFF. The DNA of the CDR3 is TGCGCCAGCAGCTTGGTGGTTTCGGGGAACGGGTTAGGTGGTGAGCAGTTCTTC.

The chain is built from TRBV11-2 and TRBJ2-5; perhaps TRBD2 as D (6 bases). The V gene's germline CDR1 is SGHAT and CDR2 FQNNGV. The CDR3 totals 16 residues. V was shortened by 1 base and J by 4 bases, with 16 bases between the two germline ends. The CDR3: CASSLGSNRRGETQYF. The CDR3 DNA follows: TGTGCCAGCAGCTTAGGCTCGAACAGGCGGGGAGAGACCCAGTACTTC.

This clone has more than one count but fewer than ten. The chain recombines TRBV30 with TRBJ1-6; 8 positions match TRBD1. Germline CDR1 and CDR2: GTSNPN and SVGIG (reference sequence). CDR3 length: 14 residues. V was clipped by 3 bases and J by 9 bases; unmatched bases: 7. CDR3 sequence reads: CAWSEGTGPSPLHF. The CDR3, as DNA: TGTGCCTGGAGCGAGGGGACAGGCCCTTCACCCCTCCACTTT.

This clone was seen more than once but under ten times. This chain connects TRBV11-2 to TRBJ2-5; D gene uncertain. Trimming stripped 5 bases from V and 0 bases from J, with 4 bases between. The CDR3 runs 12 residues. The germline V gene has CDR1 SGHAT and CDR2 FQNNGV. The CDR3: CASSPNQETQYF. Here the CDR3 DNA reads TGTGCCAGCAGCCCCAACCAAGAGACCCAGTACTTC.

The chain uses TRBV5-6 and TRBJ2-1; D not resolved. The CDR3 is 13 amino acids. CDR1 and CDR2 from the germline V gene are SGHDT and YYEEEE. Trimming took 0 bases from V and 9 from J, leaving 10 bases between them. Written as DNA, the CDR3 is TGTGCCAGCAGCTTGGGAGCAGATCGTGAGCAGTTCTTC. This codes for CASSLGADREQFF.

The V call is TRBV7-9, the J call TRBJ2-2; D tentatively fits TRBD1 or TRBD2 (5 bases each). This CDR3 is built from 15 residues. The V gene's germline CDR1 is SEHNR and CDR2 FQNEAQ (reference sequence). Trimming shortened V by 0 bases and J by 5 bases, and 10 bases separated the two germline ends. The CDR3 DNA is TGTGCCAGCAGCTTAGCGGGGACGGCTACCGGGGAGCTGTTTTTT. This translates into CASSLAGTATGELFF.

This clone was observed a single time. V usage is TRBV7-6 and J usage is TRBJ2-1, with D unclear. V lost 5 bases and J lost 9, with 11 bases in between. The CDR3 extends over 12 amino acids. Looked up from germline, CDR1 is SGHVS and CDR2 is FNYEAQ. The CDR3 DNA sequence: TGTGCCAGCAGCGCATACTTGGGTGAGCAGTTCTTC. Translated, it gives CASSAYLGEQFF.

The table lists this clone with a count of one. The chain links TRBV19 to TRBJ2-7; weak D call: TRBD2 (5 bases). Germline V lookup: CDR1 LNHDA, CDR2 SQIVND (reference sequence). The CDR3 loop spans 15 amino acids. V was cut by 2 bases and J by 0 bases, with 11 bases left in between. CDR3 sequence: CASSILASSSYEQYF. The CDR3 nucleotides are TGTGCCAGTAGTATATTAGCGTCAAGCTCCTACGAGCAGTACTTC.

The V and J genes are TRBV7-2 and TRBJ2-7, with unresolved D. CDR1 is SGHTA, CDR2 FQGNSA, per germline. This CDR3 has 13 residues. Trimming removed 5 bases from V and 5 bases from J, with 13 bases in between. The CDR3 protein is CASSPRLPDEQYF. DNA for the CDR3: TGTGCCAGCAGCCCAAGGCTTCCCGACGAGCAGTACTTC.

Note on this clone: Other DNA sequences in the same sample also yield this CDR3. The rearrangement joins TRBV7-9 to TRBJ2-7; TRBD2 agrees at 11 bases. V trimming: 3 bases; J trimming: 3 bases; junction bases outside the gene matches: 4. This CDR3 spans 15 amino acids. Germline V lookup: CDR1 SEHNR, CDR2 FQNEAQ (reference sequence). The CDR3 protein is CASSFGTSGSYEQYF. As DNA, the CDR3 is TGTGCCAGCAGCTTTGGGACTAGCGGCAGCTACGAGCAGTACTTC. The complete variable domain, with remaining parts taken from reference TRBV7-9 and TRBJ2-7, reads DTGVSQNPRHKITKRGQNVTFRCDPISEHNRLYWYRQTLGQGPEFLTYFQNEAQLEKSRLLSDRFSAERPKGSFSTLEIQRTEQGDSAMYLCASSFGTSGSYEQYFGPGTRLTVT.